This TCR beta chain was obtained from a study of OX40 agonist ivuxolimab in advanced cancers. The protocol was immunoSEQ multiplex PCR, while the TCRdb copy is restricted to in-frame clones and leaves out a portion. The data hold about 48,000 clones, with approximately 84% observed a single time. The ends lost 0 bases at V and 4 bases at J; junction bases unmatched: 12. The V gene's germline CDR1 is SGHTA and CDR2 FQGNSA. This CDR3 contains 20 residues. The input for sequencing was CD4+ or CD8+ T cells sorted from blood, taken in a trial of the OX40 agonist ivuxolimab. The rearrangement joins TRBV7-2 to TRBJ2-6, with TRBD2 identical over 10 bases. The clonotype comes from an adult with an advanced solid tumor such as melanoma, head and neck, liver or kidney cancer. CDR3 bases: TGTGCCAGCAGCTTAGCTCTTTGGCTAGCGGGAGCCTCGGGGGCCAACGTCCTGACTTTC. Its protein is CASSLALWLAGASGANVLTF.